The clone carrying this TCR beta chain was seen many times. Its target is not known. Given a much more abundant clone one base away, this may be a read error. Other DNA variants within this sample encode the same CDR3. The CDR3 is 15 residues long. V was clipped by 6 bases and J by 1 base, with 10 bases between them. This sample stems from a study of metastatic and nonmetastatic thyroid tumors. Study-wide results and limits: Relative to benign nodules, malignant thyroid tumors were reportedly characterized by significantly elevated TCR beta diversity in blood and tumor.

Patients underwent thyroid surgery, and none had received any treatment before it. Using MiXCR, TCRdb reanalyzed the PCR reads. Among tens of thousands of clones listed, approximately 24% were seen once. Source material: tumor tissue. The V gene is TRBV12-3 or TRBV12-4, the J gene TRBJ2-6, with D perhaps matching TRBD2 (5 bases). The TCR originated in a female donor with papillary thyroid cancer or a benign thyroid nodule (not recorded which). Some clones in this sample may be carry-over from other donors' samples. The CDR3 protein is CASSPRVSGANVLTF. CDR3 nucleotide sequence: TGTGCCAGCAGCCCGAGGGTATCTGGGGCCAACGTCCTGACTTTC.